The entry below describes one TCR beta chain. Sequencing used immunoSEQ multiplex PCR; TCRdb keeps in-frame clones, though not all of them. The sample lists over 400,000 clones; roughly 87% were seen once. Unmatched junction bases numbered 14, after V lost 4 bases and J lost 0 bases. Germline V gene sequence: CDR1 LGHDT, CDR2 YNNKEL (reference sequence). This CDR3 has 19 amino acids. The data were taken from a study of Ad26.COV2.S vaccination and SARS-CoV-2 variants. Overall study: Vaccine-arm donor from the placebo-controlled COV1001 Ad26.COV2.S trial. Dosing was one shot or two shots 56 days apart.

Treatment reported: around 19 received Ad26.COV2.S at low or high dose, single or two shots; several received placebo; per-sample allocation not given. The samples were gathered on day 63 after the first injection of vaccine or placebo. The starting material was peripheral blood, obtained in a trial of Ad26.COV2.S vaccine versus placebo. The J gene is TRBJ2-7, the V gene TRBV3-1 (or the pseudogene TRBV3-2), with 11 bases matching TRBD2. This sequence originates from a person aged 18 to 59 who received the Ad26.COV2.S COVID-19 vaccine or a placebo. The CDR3 sequence is CASSRKRSTTSGSSYEQYF. The DNA of the CDR3 is TGTGCCAGCAGCCGAAAGAGATCTACTACTAGCGGGAGCTCCTACGAGCAGTACTTC.